This T cell receptor (beta chain) was identified during a study of T cells in Graves' hyperthyroidism and ophthalmopathy. Whole-study results and caveats: Ophthalmopathy onset followed model prediction by a median approximately 5.9 months.

This clonotype was counted at least ten times. The target antigen is unknown. A Clinical Activity Score of at least 3, a NOSPECS grade of at least 4 and a duration under 3 months were recorded in the ophthalmopathy patients. Any patient presenting with uncontrolled infection, other autoimmune disease, pregnancy or lactation was left out. V lost 3 bases and J lost 2; bases outside the gene matches: 7. Per germline, CDR1 SGHTA and CDR2 FQGNSA. The CDR3 length is 15 residues. Authors of the study amplified TCR beta CDR3 regions from RNA transcripts. With the HTBI primer set, the TCR CDR3 went through a first round of RT-PCR. A single record per CDR3 protein comes from TCRdb applying MiXCR to the multiplex PCR reads. The sample includes about 520,000 distinct CDR3 sequences, around 22% of them seen just once.

This TCR was recovered from a woman aged 25 to 39 with Graves' ophthalmopathy. Specimen: blood. The V call is TRBV7-2, the J call TRBJ2-7, with 7 bases aligning to TRBD1. CDR3 coding DNA: TGTGCCAGCAGCTTCGGTCAGACAGGGACCTACGAGCAGTACTTC. This codes for CASSFGQTGTYEQYF.